The 4 T cell receptor beta chains in this list originate from one sample, sequenced in a study of OX40 agonist ivuxolimab in advanced cancers. This table comes from immunoSEQ multiplex PCR, and its TCRdb copy is limited to in-frame clones, with some not included. The table has 15,000 or so clones, 77% seen once; the top ten hold around 33%. The sequencing here drew on CD4+ or CD8+ T cells sorted from blood, taken in a trial of the OX40 agonist ivuxolimab. These receptors all stem from an adult with an advanced solid tumor such as melanoma, head and neck, liver or kidney cancer.

In its sample, this clone ranks as large. The chain couples TRBV7-9 to TRBJ2-7; D perhaps matches TRBD1 (6 bases). The CDR3 has 14 amino acids. The V end was cut by 5 bases, the J end by 2 bases, with 13 bases between. Germline CDR1 SEHNR, CDR2 FQNEAQ (reference sequence). Here the CDR3 reads CASSQTGRTYEQYF. CDR3 nucleotides: TGTGCCAGCAGCCAAACAGGGAGAACCTACGAGCAGTACTTC.

The V gene is TRBV25-1, the J gene TRBJ2-2; D gene uncertain. This CDR3 region has 16 residues. Trimming left V 1 base short and J 0 bases short, with 9 bases between. CDR1 and CDR2 from the germline V gene are MGHDK and SYGVNS. The CDR3 here is CASSEWVNSNTGELFF. The CDR3 DNA follows: TGTGCCAGCAGTGAATGGGTGAACTCGAACACCGGGGAGCTGTTTTTT.

The V call is TRBV10-3, the J call TRBJ1-5; 9 bases agree with TRBD1. The CDR3 contains 15 residues. V shed 6 bases, J shed 7 bases, and the junction held 10 bases outside the gene matches. Germline-derived CDR1 and CDR2 are ENHRY and SYGVKD. CDR3 loop: CAIRPDRGPTQPQHF. The CDR3 region has the DNA TGTGCCATCAGGCCGGACAGGGGACCCACCCAGCCCCAGCATTTT.

V gene TRBV4-1 combines with J gene TRBJ2-5; the match to TRBD1 covers 7 bases. Trimming at V came to 0 bases and at J to 6 bases, leaving 7 bases not matched to a gene. The CDR3 runs to 15 residues. Germline CDR1 reads MGHRA; CDR2 reads YSYEKL. The CDR3 reads CASSQEPQGRQTQYF. CDR3 nucleotides: TGCGCCAGCAGCCAAGAACCACAGGGGAGACAGACCCAGTACTTC.